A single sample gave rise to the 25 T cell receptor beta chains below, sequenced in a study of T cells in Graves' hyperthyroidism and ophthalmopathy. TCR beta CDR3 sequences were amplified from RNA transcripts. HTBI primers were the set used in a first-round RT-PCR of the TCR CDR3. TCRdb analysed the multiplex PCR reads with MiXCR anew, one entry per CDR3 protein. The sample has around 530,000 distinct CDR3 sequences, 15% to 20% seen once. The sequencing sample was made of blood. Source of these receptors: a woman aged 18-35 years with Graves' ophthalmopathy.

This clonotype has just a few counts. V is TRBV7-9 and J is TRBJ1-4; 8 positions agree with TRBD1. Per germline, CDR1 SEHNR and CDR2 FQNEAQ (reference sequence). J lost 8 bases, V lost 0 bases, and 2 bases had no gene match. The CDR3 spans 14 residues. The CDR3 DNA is TGTGCCAGCAGCTTAGCGACAGGGGTCGAAAAACTGTTTTTT. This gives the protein CASSLATGVEKLFF. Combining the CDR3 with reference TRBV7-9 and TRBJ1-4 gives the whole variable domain DTGVSQNPRHKITKRGQNVTFRCDPISEHNRLYWYRQTLGQGPEFLTYFQNEAQLEKSRLLSDRFSAERPKGSFSTLEIQRTEQGDSAMYLCASSLATGVEKLFFGSGTQLSVL.

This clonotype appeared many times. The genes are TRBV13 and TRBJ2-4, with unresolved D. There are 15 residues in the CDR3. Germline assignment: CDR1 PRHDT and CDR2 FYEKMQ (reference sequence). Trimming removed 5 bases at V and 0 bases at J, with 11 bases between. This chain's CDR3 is CASSAMTVAKNIQYF. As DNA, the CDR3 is TGTGCCAGCAGCGCGATGACCGTAGCCAAAAACATTCAGTACTTC.

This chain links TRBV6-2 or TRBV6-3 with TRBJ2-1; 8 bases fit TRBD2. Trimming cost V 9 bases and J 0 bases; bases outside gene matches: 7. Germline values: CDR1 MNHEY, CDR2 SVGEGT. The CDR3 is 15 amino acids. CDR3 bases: TGTGCCAGTTTCACTAGCGGAGGCTCCTACAATGAGCAGTTCTTC. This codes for CASFTSGGSYNEQFF.

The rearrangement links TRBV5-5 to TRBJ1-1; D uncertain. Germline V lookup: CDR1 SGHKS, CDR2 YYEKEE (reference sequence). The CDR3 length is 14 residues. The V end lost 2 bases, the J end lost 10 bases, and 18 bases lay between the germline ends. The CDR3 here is CASSLGDGPVGAFF. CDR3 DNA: TGTGCCAGCAGCTTAGGAGACGGGCCGGTGGGAGCTTTCTTT.

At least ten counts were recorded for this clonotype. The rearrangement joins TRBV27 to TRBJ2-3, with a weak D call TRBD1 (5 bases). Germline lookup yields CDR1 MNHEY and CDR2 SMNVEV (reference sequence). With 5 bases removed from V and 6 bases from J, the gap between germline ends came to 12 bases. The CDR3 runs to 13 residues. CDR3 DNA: TGTGCCAGCAGTCCGACAGTATGGGATACGCAGTATTTT. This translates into CASSPTVWDTQYF.

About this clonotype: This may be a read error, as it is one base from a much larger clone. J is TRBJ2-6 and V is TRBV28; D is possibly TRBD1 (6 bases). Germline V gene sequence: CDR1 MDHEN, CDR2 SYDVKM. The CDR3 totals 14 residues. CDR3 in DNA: TGTGCCAGCGGTACAGGGTCTGGGGCCGACGTCCTGACTTTC. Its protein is CASGTGSGADVLTF.

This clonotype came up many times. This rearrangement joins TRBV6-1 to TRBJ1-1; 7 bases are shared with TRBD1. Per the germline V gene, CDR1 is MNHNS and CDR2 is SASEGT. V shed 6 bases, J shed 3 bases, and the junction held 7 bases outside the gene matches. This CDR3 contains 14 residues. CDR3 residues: CASRKDRQYTEAFF. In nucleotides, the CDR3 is TGTGCCAGCAGGAAGGACAGGCAGTACACTGAAGCTTTCTTT.

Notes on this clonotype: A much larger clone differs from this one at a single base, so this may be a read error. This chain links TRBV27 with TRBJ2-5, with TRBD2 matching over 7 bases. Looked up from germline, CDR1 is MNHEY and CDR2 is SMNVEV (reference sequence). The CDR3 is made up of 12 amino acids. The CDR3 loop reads CARSREQEAQYF. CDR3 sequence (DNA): TGTGCTCGGTCGCGGGAGCAAGAGGCCCAGTACTTC.

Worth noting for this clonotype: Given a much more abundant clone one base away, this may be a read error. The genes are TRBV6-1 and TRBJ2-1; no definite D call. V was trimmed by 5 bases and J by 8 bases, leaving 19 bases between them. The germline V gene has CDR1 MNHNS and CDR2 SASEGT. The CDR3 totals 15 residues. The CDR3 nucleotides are TGTGCCAGCAGTCCTGGGGTAGGGATGAACGATGAGCAGTTCTTC. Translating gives CASSPGVGMNDEQFF.

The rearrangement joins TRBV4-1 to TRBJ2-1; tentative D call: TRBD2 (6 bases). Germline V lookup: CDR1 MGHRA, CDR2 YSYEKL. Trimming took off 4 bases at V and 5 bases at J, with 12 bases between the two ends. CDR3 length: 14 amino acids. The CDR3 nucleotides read TGCGCCAGCAGCCCTCAGGACTACAACAATGAGCAGTTCTTC. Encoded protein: CASSPQDYNNEQFF.

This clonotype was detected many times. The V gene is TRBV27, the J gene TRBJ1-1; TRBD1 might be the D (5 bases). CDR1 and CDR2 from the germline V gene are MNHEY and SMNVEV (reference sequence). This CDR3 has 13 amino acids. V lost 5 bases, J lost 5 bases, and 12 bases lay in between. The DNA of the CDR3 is TGTGCCAGCAGTCCTCGGGGGGTAACTGAAGCTTTCTTT. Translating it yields CASSPRGVTEAFF.

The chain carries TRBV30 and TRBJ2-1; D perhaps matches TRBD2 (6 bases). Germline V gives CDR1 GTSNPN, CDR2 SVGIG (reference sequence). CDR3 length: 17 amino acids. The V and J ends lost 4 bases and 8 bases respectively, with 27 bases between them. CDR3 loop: CAWTKFYSIGSTDEQFF. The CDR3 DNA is TGTGCCTGGACAAAGTTTTATTCTATCGGGAGTACCGATGAGCAGTTCTTC.

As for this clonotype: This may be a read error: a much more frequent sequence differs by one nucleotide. Here the CDR3 DNA reads TGTGCCAGCAGCCAAGACGACTGGAGAAACACCATATGTTTT. Its translation is CASSQDDWRNTICF. The chain employs TRBV3-1 and TRBJ1-3; D is unclear. CDR1 is LGHDT, CDR2 YNNKEL, per germline (reference sequence). The CDR3 runs to 14 residues.

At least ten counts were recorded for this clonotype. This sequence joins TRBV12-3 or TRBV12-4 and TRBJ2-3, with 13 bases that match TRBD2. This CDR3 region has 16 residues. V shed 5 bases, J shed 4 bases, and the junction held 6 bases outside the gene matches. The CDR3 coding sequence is TGTGCCAGCAGTAGGACTAGCGGGAGTATTTCAGATACGCAGTATTTT. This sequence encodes CASSRTSGSISDTQYF.

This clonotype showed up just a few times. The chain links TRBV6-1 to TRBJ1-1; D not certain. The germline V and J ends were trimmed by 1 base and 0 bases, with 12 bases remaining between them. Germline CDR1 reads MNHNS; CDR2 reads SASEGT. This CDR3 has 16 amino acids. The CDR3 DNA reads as TGTGCCAGCAGTGAAGTTTACCGGACGTTGAACACTGAAGCTTTCTTT. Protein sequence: CASSEVYRTLNTEAFF.

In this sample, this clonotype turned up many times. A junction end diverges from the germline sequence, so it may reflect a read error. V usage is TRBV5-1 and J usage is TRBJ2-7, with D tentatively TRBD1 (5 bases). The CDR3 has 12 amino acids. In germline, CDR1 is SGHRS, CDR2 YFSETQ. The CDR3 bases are TGTGCCAGCAGTTCGCAGGGTGACGAGCAGTACTTC. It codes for CASSSQGDEQYF.

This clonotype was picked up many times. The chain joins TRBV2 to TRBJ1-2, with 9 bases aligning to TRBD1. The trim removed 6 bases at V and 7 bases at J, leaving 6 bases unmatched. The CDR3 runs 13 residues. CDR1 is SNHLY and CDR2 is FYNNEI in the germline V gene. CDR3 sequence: CASSPGTGFGYTF. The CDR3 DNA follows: TGTGCCAGCAGCCCCGGGACAGGGTTTGGCTACACCTTC. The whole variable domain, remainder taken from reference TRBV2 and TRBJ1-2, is EPEVTQTPSHQVTQMGQEVILRCVPISNHLYFYWYRQILGQKVEFLVSFYNNEISEKSEIFDDQFSVERPDGSNFTLKIRSTKLEDSAMYFCASSPGTGFGYTFGSGTRLTVV.

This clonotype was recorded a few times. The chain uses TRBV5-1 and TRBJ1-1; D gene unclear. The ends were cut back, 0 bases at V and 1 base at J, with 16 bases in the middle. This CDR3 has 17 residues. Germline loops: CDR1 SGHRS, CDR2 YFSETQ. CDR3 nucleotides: TGCGCCAGCAGCTTGGAGGAGGGAGAAGAGGCGAACACTGAAGCTTTCTTT. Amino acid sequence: CASSLEEGEEANTEAFF.

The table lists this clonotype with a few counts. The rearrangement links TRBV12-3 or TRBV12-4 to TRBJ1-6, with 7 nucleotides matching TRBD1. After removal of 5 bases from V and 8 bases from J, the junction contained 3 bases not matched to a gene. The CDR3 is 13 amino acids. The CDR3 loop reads CASSHTGDSPLHF. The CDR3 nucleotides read TGTGCCAGCAGTCATACAGGGGATTCACCCCTCCACTTT.

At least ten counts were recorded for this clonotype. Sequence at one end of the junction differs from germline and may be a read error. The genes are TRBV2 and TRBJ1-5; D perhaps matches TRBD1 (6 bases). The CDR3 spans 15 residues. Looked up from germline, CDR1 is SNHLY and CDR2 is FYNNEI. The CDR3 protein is CASREGTNSNQPQHF. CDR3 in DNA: TGTGCCAGCAGGGAAGGGACAAATAGCAATCAGCCCCAGCATTTT.

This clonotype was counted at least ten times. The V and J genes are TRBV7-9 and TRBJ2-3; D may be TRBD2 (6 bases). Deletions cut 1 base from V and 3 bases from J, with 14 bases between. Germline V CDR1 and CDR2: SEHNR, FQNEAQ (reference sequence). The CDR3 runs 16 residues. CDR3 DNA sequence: TGTGCCAGCAGCTTAGGTATACGGGAGTCAACAGATACGCAGTATTTT. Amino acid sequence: CASSLGIRESTDTQYF.

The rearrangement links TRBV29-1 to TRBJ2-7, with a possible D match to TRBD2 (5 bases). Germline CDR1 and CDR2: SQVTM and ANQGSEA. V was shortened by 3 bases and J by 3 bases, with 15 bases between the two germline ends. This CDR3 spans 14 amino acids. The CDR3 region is CSVDDRGLDYEQYF. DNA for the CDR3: TGCAGCGTTGATGACCGCGGGTTGGACTACGAGCAGTACTTC.

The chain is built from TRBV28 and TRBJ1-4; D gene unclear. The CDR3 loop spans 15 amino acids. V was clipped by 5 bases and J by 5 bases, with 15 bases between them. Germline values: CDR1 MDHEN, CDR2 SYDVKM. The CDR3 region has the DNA TGTGCCAGCAGTGCCTCGACGGAAAAAAATGAAAAACTGTTTTTT. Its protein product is CASSASTEKNEKLFF.

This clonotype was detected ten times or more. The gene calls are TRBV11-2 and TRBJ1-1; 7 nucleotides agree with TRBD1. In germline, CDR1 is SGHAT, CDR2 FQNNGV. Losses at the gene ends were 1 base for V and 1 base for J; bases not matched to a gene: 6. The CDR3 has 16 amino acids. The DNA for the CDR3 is TGTGCCAGCAGCTTAGCCAGGGGGGCGAGGAACACTGAAGCTTTCTTT. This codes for CASSLARGARNTEAFF.

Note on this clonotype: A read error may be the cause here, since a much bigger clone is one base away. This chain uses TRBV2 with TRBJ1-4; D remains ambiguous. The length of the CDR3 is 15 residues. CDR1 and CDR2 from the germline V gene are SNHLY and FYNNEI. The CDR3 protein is CASSARAGTNERLFF. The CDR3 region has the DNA TGTGCCAGCAGTGCTAGGGCGGGAACTAATGAAAGACTGTTTTTT.